The clone carrying this T cell receptor (beta chain) occurred many times. Its target is unknown. The sample belongs to a study of CD8+CD57+ T cells in acquired aplastic anemia. Whole-study context: Each DNA sample taken from sorted CD4+ and CD8+ cells came to around 2.9 ug on average. Overall study results and limits: Patients shared 25 to 30 CD8+ CDR3 sequences with controls.

The CDR3 totals 16 residues. V was clipped by 4 bases and J by 3 bases; unmatched bases: 6. Germline V gene sequence: CDR1 MGHRA, CDR2 YSYEKL. Genomic DNA was employed as the template in profiling TCR beta VDJ and CDR3. MiXCR, applied by TCRdb to the reads, yields one record per CDR3 protein. The sample carries 250,000 to 350,000 distinct CDR3 sequences, roughly 59% recorded once. The sequenced patients had an expansion of CD8+CD57+ cells seen by flow cytometry. With no exception, the patients had severe acquired aplastic anemia. Sampling of blood occurred while the patients had still received no therapy.

Sequences were obtained from sorted CD4+, CD8+, or CD8+CD57+ T cells (not recorded which) from PBMCs. This TCR derives from a human donor with aplastic anemia. V usage is TRBV4-1 and J usage is TRBJ1-3, with 10 bases that match TRBD1. This CDR3 is CASSLSDRGFGNTIYF. The CDR3 DNA follows: TGCGCCAGCAGCCTCTCGGACAGGGGGTTTGGAAACACCATATATTTT.